This T cell receptor (beta chain) was sequenced in a study of blood T cell repertoires in COVID-19. The count of this clone is one. Repertoires were generated with immunoSEQ multiplex PCR, while TCRdb's copy carries only in-frame clones and drops some. Among roughly 200,000 clones, 80% were seen once, and the ten largest hold 5.5% to 7%. V lost 3 bases to trimming and J lost 4 bases, with 9 bases between them. Germline V gives CDR1 SSHAT, CDR2 FNYEAQ (reference sequence). The CDR3 runs to 14 residues. The chain employs TRBV7-7 and TRBJ2-2; D unclear. Sequenced sample: peripheral blood. This clonotype was sampled from a woman aged 70-85 years with acute or convalescent COVID-19. CDR3 sequence: CASSLTRGTGELFF. The CDR3 bases are TGTGCCAGCAGCTTGACTCGCGGCACCGGGGAGCTGTTTTTT.